The 24 T cell receptor beta chains below were found in one sample sequenced in a study of T cell responses to AZD1222 COVID-19 vaccine. Profiled with immunoSEQ multiplex PCR; TCRdb holds only in-frame clones, not every one. This table holds fewer than 90,000 clones, approximately 86% found once. The sequencing here drew on peripheral blood, taken 28 days after the second AZD1222 dose. The receptor set was obtained from an adult who received the AZD1222 COVID-19 vaccine.

The chain joins TRBV5-1 to TRBJ1-1; the D gene is possibly TRBD1 (6 bases). CDR1 SGHRS and CDR2 YFSETQ come from the germline V gene. With 3 bases removed from V and 1 base from J, the gap between germline ends came to 13 bases. CDR3 length: 15 residues. The CDR3 DNA reads TGCGCCAGCAGCTCTTCGACAGGTAGGAACACTGAAGCTTTCTTT. Its translation: CASSSSTGRNTEAFF.

This rearrangement joins TRBV28 to TRBJ2-7; TRBD2 agrees at 8 bases. Per the germline V gene, CDR1 is MDHEN and CDR2 is SYDVKM. V dropped 6 bases and J dropped 4; count of bases not matched to a gene: 8. CDR3 length equals 14 residues. The CDR3 protein is CASRPTGGLYEQYF. The CDR3 nucleotides read TGTGCCAGCAGGCCCACGGGGGGGCTATACGAGCAGTACTTC.

The rearrangement uses TRBV7-9 and TRBJ2-7, with 9 bases that match TRBD1. The CDR3 has 13 residues. Germline V gene lookup returns CDR1 SEHNR and CDR2 FQNEAQ (reference sequence). V shed 4 bases, J shed 6 bases, and the junction held 4 bases outside the gene matches. The CDR3 coding sequence is TGTGCCAGCAGCTCCTGGACAGGGGTCGAGCAGTACTTC. Translated: CASSSWTGVEQYF.

The chain joins TRBV2 to TRBJ1-1; D not certain. The CDR3 runs 17 residues. Germline CDR1 SNHLY, CDR2 FYNNEI. V lost 4 bases and J 0 bases, leaving 18 bases between the germline ends. CDR3 sequence reads: CASSVSPLNPLNTEAFF. The CDR3 DNA sequence: TGTGCCAGCAGTGTTAGTCCCCTAAACCCTTTGAACACTGAAGCTTTCTTT.

The rearrangement links TRBV2 to TRBJ1-5, with D unresolved. Germline lookup yields CDR1 SNHLY and CDR2 FYNNEI. The CDR3 is 15 residues long. V was shortened by 1 base and J by 0 bases, with 7 bases between the two germline ends. This CDR3 is CASSEEGHSNQPQHF. The CDR3 bases are TGTGCCAGCAGTGAAGAGGGCCATAGCAATCAGCCCCAGCATTTT.

The chain recombines TRBV6-1 with TRBJ1-2; 7 bases match TRBD1. The CDR3 has 16 residues. Trimming took 4 bases from V and 0 from J; bases not matched to a gene: 8. Germline CDR1 reads MNHNS; CDR2 reads SASEGT. The CDR3 loop is CASSGRGTAANYGYTF. Here the CDR3 DNA reads TGTGCCAGCAGTGGCCGAGGGACAGCCGCTAACTATGGCTACACCTTC.

The chain links TRBV7-2 to TRBJ1-2; perhaps TRBD1 as D (6 bases). Between the trimmed V and J ends, which lost 4 bases and 1 base, there was a span of 16 bases. The CDR3 sequence is 16 residues long. From germline, CDR1 is SGHTA and CDR2 FQGNSA. The CDR3 sequence: CASSSTGPPDNYGYTF. The CDR3 nucleotides are TGTGCCAGCAGCTCCACAGGGCCCCCCGATAACTATGGCTACACCTTC.

This clone was seen a single time. The chain combines TRBV7-9 with TRBJ2-3; 9 bases agree with TRBD2. The CDR3 sequence is 18 residues long. The V gene end was trimmed by 2 bases and the J gene end by 0 bases; junction bases not matched to a gene: 9. Per the germline V gene, CDR1 is SEHNR and CDR2 is FQNEAQ (reference sequence). CDR3 bases: TGTGCCAGCAGCTTAAGGGGAGCGGGGGGCCTCAGCACAGATACGCAGTATTTT. Residues: CASSLRGAGGLSTDTQYF.

The table lists this clone with a count of one. J is TRBJ2-7 and V is TRBV10-2, with 10 bases identical to TRBD2. The germline CDR1 and CDR2 sequences are WSHSY and SAAADI. The CDR3 is 15 amino acids. V gave up 6 bases and J gave up 4 bases; unmatched junction bases: 9. CDR3 bases: TGCGCCAGCAGGACAAGCGGGGGGGCAGGTTACGAGCAGTACTTC. Translated: CASRTSGGAGYEQYF.

This clone was counted a single time. The chain has TRBV3-1 (or the pseudogene TRBV3-2) and TRBJ2-5; D is ambiguous. Germline V lookup: CDR1 LGHDT, CDR2 YNNKEL (reference sequence). The CDR3 is 12 amino acids. The V end was cut by 2 bases, the J end by 12 bases, with 13 bases between. CDR3 coding DNA: TGTGCCAGCAGCCAACCTTCTGGCTCTGAGTACTTC. Encoded protein: CASSQPSGSEYF.

The chain uses TRBV7-2 and TRBJ2-5, with D possibly TRBD1 on 5 matching bases. V lost 5 bases and J lost 2, with 12 bases in between. Germline values: CDR1 SGHTA, CDR2 FQGNSA. The CDR3 extends over 14 amino acids. CDR3 amino acids: CASSPARTQETQYF. The CDR3 bases are TGTGCCAGCAGCCCCGCGCGGACACAAGAGACCCAGTACTTC.

The V call is TRBV12-3 or TRBV12-4, the J call TRBJ1-2; the D is unclear. CDR3 length: 12 residues. V was pared by 6 bases and J by 7 bases, with 12 bases between. CDR3 amino acids: CASRRTLGGYTF. The CDR3 nucleotides read TGTGCCAGCAGACGCACCTTGGGTGGCTACACCTTC.

The chain employs TRBV6-1 and TRBJ2-3; perhaps TRBD1 as D (6 bases). Germline assignment: CDR1 MNHNS and CDR2 SASEGT. This CDR3 is 15 amino acids long. V was trimmed by 5 bases and J by 1 base, leaving 13 bases between them. The chain's CDR3 is CASSSPQGRTDTQYF. The CDR3 region has the DNA TGTGCCAGCAGTTCACCCCAGGGGCGCACAGATACGCAGTATTTT.

The genes are TRBV28 and TRBJ1-5; TRBD1 aligns across 9 bases. J lost 5 bases, V lost 5 bases, and 7 bases had no gene match. Germline V lookup: CDR1 MDHEN, CDR2 SYDVKM. The CDR3 has 15 amino acids. CDR3 protein: CASSTTGGTYQPQHF. The CDR3 DNA reads as TGTGCCAGCAGTACGACAGGGGGGACATATCAGCCCCAGCATTTT.

J is TRBJ1-2 and V is TRBV6-4; tentatively, D is TRBD1 (6 bases). The CDR3 is 15 residues long. V was shortened by 5 bases and J by 5 bases, with 18 bases between the two germline ends. Looked up from germline, CDR1 is MRHNA and CDR2 is SNTAGT. CDR3 in DNA: TGTGCCAGCAGTCCGAGCGGGGGCCTTGGGTATGGCTACACCTTC. Translating gives CASSPSGGLGYGYTF.

This chain uses TRBV18 with TRBJ1-5; 7 bases match TRBD1. This CDR3 contains 14 residues. Unmatched junction bases numbered 3, after V lost 3 bases and J lost 4 bases. Germline CDR1 and CDR2: KGHSH and LQKENI. CDR3 protein: CASSPDRTNQPQHF. The CDR3 nucleotides read TGTGCCAGCTCACCGGACAGGACTAATCAGCCCCAGCATTTT.

V usage is TRBV6-5 and J usage is TRBJ1-5; unclear D gene. From germline, CDR1 is MNHEY and CDR2 SVGAGI. Trimming left V 8 bases short and J 3 bases short, with 8 bases between. This CDR3 region has 12 residues. The CDR3 DNA sequence: TGTGCCAGCCGACCGCCCAATCAGCCCCAGCATTTT. It yields the protein CASRPPNQPQHF.

The rearrangement uses TRBV6-5 and TRBJ1-4; no firm D call. The V end was cut by 7 bases, the J end by 0 bases, with 9 bases between. The CDR3 extends over 14 amino acids. Germline values: CDR1 MNHEY, CDR2 SVGAGI. The CDR3: CASMNSATNEKLFF. CDR3 bases: TGTGCCAGCATGAACTCAGCAACTAATGAAAAACTGTTTTTT.

The chain couples TRBV27 to TRBJ2-4, with a weak D call TRBD1 (6 bases). The CDR3 is 14 amino acids. The germline V gene encodes CDR1 MNHEY and CDR2 SMNVEV (reference sequence). V dropped 5 bases and J dropped 0 bases, with 8 bases sitting between them. In nucleotides, the CDR3 is TGTGCCAGCAGTCGGACAGAAGCCAAAAACATTCAGTACTTC. Amino acid sequence: CASSRTEAKNIQYF.

The chain uses TRBV30 and TRBJ2-2; D gene unclear. This CDR3 is 11 amino acids long. Germline V CDR1 and CDR2: GTSNPN, SVGIG (reference sequence). Trimming pared 0 bases from V and 6 bases from J, leaving 2 bases between. The CDR3 reads CAWSVAGELFF. CDR3 DNA sequence: TGTGCCTGGAGTGTAGCCGGGGAGCTGTTTTTT.

This chain connects TRBV5-4 to TRBJ1-2; the D gene is possibly TRBD1 (6 bases). V was clipped by 3 bases and J by 8 bases, with 17 bases between them. Germline CDR1 and CDR2: SGHNT and YYREEE (reference sequence). There are 14 residues in the CDR3. The chain's CDR3 is CASSSKLAGAGYTF. DNA of the CDR3: TGTGCCAGCAGCTCCAAGTTAGCGGGGGCCGGCTACACCTTC.

The chain joins TRBV24-1 to TRBJ2-7; TRBD1 matches 7 bases. The trim removed 8 bases at V and 3 bases at J, leaving 12 bases unmatched. This CDR3 comprises 15 residues. Germline V gene data show CDR1 as KGHDR and CDR2 as SFDVKD. The CDR3 protein is CATISHGTALYEQYF. DNA of the CDR3: TGTGCCACCATCTCCCACGGGACAGCTCTCTACGAGCAGTACTTC.

The chain links TRBV6-5 to TRBJ1-1, with 7 bases matching TRBD1. Looked up from germline, CDR1 is MNHEY and CDR2 is SVGAGI. This CDR3 contains 13 residues. The V and J ends lost 6 bases and 2 bases, in that order; junction bases with no gene match: 3. This chain's CDR3 is CASRRQGNTEAFF. The CDR3 DNA follows: TGTGCCAGCAGAAGACAGGGAAACACTGAAGCTTTCTTT.

The V gene is TRBV10-3, the J gene TRBJ2-7, with D possibly being TRBD1 (6 bases). The CDR3 has 14 amino acids. The germline CDR1 and CDR2 sequences are ENHRY and SYGVKD. Between the trimmed V and J ends, which lost 6 bases and 2 bases, there was a span of 14 bases. CDR3 residues: CAISARGQTYEQYF. In DNA form, the CDR3 reads TGTGCCATCAGCGCTAGGGGACAAACCTACGAGCAGTACTTC.